This is a list of T cell receptor beta chains from one sample in a study of CD8 T cells in Susac syndrome. TCRdb processed the immunoSEQ multiplex PCR reads anew with MiXCR; each CDR3 protein has one entry. There are about 290,000 distinct CDR3 sequences in the sample; roughly 85% occur only once, and 0.21% lies in the top ten. Sequenced material: CD8+ T cells from PBMCs. These receptors were taken from a human donor with multiple sclerosis. Both conserved end residues are trimmed from each CDR3. The order of the fields is CDR3 length, V gene, J gene, clone size, CDR3 protein. For some rows the clone size is stated as once, few or many, or as a class when expanded; others skip it.

>13|TRBV7-9|TRBJ1-1|NA
ASSPWDTANAEAF
>10|TRBV12-3/TRBV12-4|TRBJ2-1|NA
ASSLATGKEF
>13|TRBV27|TRBJ1-3|NA
ASRETGLLGNTIY
>12|TRBV20-1|TRBJ2-7|few
SSTVQRLSYEQY
>11|TRBV24-1|TRBJ2-7|NA
ATSSGQGYEQY
>13|TRBV28|TRBJ2-2|NA
ASSLDGMEGGELF
>15|TRBV3-1|TRBJ2-7|NA
ASSQGTSTGSTYEQY
>12|TRBV30|TRBJ2-7|NA
AWSWLGGSYEQY
>12|TRBV9|TRBJ1-1|NA
ASSVHPENTEAF
>14|TRBV10-1|TRBJ2-1|once
ASSESESGSYNEQF
>10|TRBV12-3/TRBV12-4|TRBJ2-2|NA
ASSSVTGELF
>13|TRBV27|TRBJ2-5|once
ASSPIGLVQETQY
>17|TRBV21-1|TRBJ2-3|NA
ASSKVGGQMTSSTDTQY
>13|TRBV7-9|TRBJ1-1|NA
ASSSTYRQNTEAF
>14|TRBV20-1|TRBJ2-3|NA
SARDHRASGANTQY
>13|TRBV7-2|TRBJ2-7|few
ASSPGTGLSREQY
>13|TRBV13|TRBJ2-1|NA
ASSSQADPYNEQF
>11|TRBV5-6|TRBJ1-1|few
ASSLIRGTEAF
>11|TRBV19|TRBJ1-5|NA
ASTPTPNQPQH
>13|TRBV27|TRBJ2-1|NA
ASSLEGGPLYEQF
>12|TRBV7-9|TRBJ2-1|NA
ASSIDTRRDEQF
>12|TRBV30|TRBJ1-5|NA
AWSVPWSNQPQH
>11|TRBV2|TRBJ2-1|NA
ATLAAGVNEQF
>12|TRBV5-6|TRBJ1-5|NA
ASSLQGLNQPQH
>12|TRBV7-9|TRBJ2-5|once
ASSFSGLGETQY
>14|TRBV7-8|TRBJ1-2|NA
ASSPLSPVKNYGYT
>13|TRBV7-8|TRBJ2-7|NA
ASSLDRTGGNEQY
>13|TRBV13|TRBJ2-3|NA
ASSPRTGGEDTQY
>10|TRBV12-3/TRBV12-4|TRBJ2-7|NA
ASSGTGGGKY
>12|TRBV27|TRBJ2-7|NA
ASSLGGVTYEQY
>14|TRBV28|TRBJ2-5|NA
ASSSRTSWGPETQY
>14|TRBV27|TRBJ2-4|NA
ASSPTATGAENIQY
>14|TRBV25-1|TRBJ1-1|NA
ASSEYGGQMNTEAF
>16|TRBV27|TRBJ2-1|NA
ASSLGPVGGGRNNEQF
>13|TRBV28|TRBJ2-6|NA
ASSSRVLGANVLT
>14|TRBV2|TRBJ2-1|NA
ASTVHSAISYNEQF
>9|TRBV27|TRBJ1-4|few
ASSSGEKLF
>13|TRBV15|TRBJ2-1|NA
ATSRDSPTYNEQF
>14|TRBV7-8|TRBJ1-5|NA
ASSLGRELSNQPQH
>11|TRBV7-6|TRBJ2-1|NA
ASSLWLANEQF
>10|TRBV7-9|TRBJ2-3|NA
ASSLFLDTQY
>10|TRBV6-1|TRBJ1-2|NA
ARSEARHGYT
>16|TRBV3-1|TRBJ1-5|NA
ASSQDRLRPYSNQPQH
>14|TRBV5-1|TRBJ2-1|NA
ASREFNRGPLAEQF